This is a list of T cell receptor beta chains from one sample in a study of T cell changes during pregnancy in multiple sclerosis. Profiling relied on immunoSEQ multiplex PCR, and the TCRdb table lists in-frame clones only, not all of them. The repertoire holds tens of thousands of clones, with 75% to 90% as singletons. The material sequenced was CD4+ T cells from peripheral blood mononuclear cells, taken in the first trimester of pregnancy. The receptors were gathered from a female donor in good health, enrolled as a control in a pregnancy study. Both conserved end residues are part of each CDR3. The D gene is left open where the match is weak. The size entry is marked missing in some rows and otherwise reads once, few, many or a size class.

TGTGCCAGCAGGCCTACTAGCGGGGCCTACAATGAGCAGTTCTTC,CASRPTSGAYNEQFF,TRBV6-1,NA,TRBD2,TRBJ2-1
TGCACCAGCAGCCGGAAAAAGCGGGGGGCCGACGAGCAGTACTTC,CTSSRKKRGADEQYF,TRBV1,few,NA,TRBJ2-7
TGTGCCAGCAGCTTACGGCAGGGGGACGAAAAACTGTTTTTT,CASSLRQGDEKLFF,TRBV7-2,NA,TRBD1,TRBJ1-4
TGTGCCAGCAGCTTAGGCAGGGGCCAGGGGCACGAGCAGTACTTC,CASSLGRGQGHEQYF,TRBV7-2,NA,NA,TRBJ2-7
TGCGCCAGCAGCCAAGTACCGGGACAGGGGATCGAAAAACTGTTTTTT,CASSQVPGQGIEKLFF,TRBV4-1,NA,TRBD1,TRBJ1-4
TGTGCCAGCAGCTTAGGAGGACAGGGGGCTGCCGAGCAGTTCTTC,CASSLGGQGAAEQFF,TRBV11-3,NA,TRBD1,TRBJ2-1
TGTGCCTGGAGCGGGACTAGCGGGATACGAGATACGCAGTATTTT,CAWSGTSGIRDTQYF,TRBV30,once,TRBD2,TRBJ2-3
TGTGCCAGCAGCAGGGGGGGGACGGCGGAGGAAAAACTGTTTTTT,CASSRGGTAEEKLFF,TRBV7-2,NA,NA,TRBJ1-4
TGTGCCAGCAGCCTCAACTCTGGAAACACCATATATTTT,CASSLNSGNTIYF,TRBV14,NA,NA,TRBJ1-3
TGTGCCAGCAGTTACGACCTCGCGGCCGCTGATACGCAGTATTTT,CASSYDLAAADTQYF,TRBV6-5,NA,NA,TRBJ2-3
TGCGCCAGCAGCCAGGGTGGACAGAGCAATCAGCCCCAGCATTTT,CASSQGGQSNQPQHF,TRBV4-1,NA,NA,TRBJ1-5
TGCGCCAGCAGCGTAGACTCACGACAGACTTACACTGAAGCTTTCTTT,CASSVDSRQTYTEAFF,TRBV4-3,NA,NA,TRBJ1-1
TGCGCCAGCAGCCAAGGCGGGCGTACTGAAGCTTTCTTT,CASSQGGRTEAFF,TRBV4-1,few,NA,TRBJ1-1
TGTGCCAGCAGACGAATAGCGGGACCTTCCTACAATGAGCAGTTCTTC,CASRRIAGPSYNEQFF,TRBV7-2,NA,TRBD2,TRBJ2-1
TGTGCCATCAGGGACGGACAGGGTGGGGAAAAACTGTTTTTT,CAIRDGQGGEKLFF,TRBV10-3,NA,TRBD1,TRBJ1-4
TGTGCCAGCAGCCCCGGACCCTTCCACGGACTAGCGGGAATGTTGGCAGATACGCAGTATTTT,CASSPGPFHGLAGMLADTQYF,TRBV4-2,NA,TRBD2,TRBJ2-3
TGCGCCAGCAGCTTGGCCTCCTCACTGGGGGCACAGCAGTACTTC,CASSLASSLGAQQYF,TRBV5-1,NA,NA,TRBJ2-7
TGCGCCAGCAGCCAACGGGACAGGGTAGGAACCGGGGAGCTGTTTTTT,CASSQRDRVGTGELFF,TRBV4-3,NA,TRBD1,TRBJ2-2
TGCGCCAGCAGCTCCCGGGACTTCCCGTACGAGCAGTACTTC,CASSSRDFPYEQYF,TRBV5-1,NA,NA,TRBJ2-7
TGTGCCAGCGAACGGGACAGGGGGCTTTACACCATATATTTT,CASERDRGLYTIYF,TRBV6-1,few,TRBD1,TRBJ1-3
TGTGCCAGCAGCTTACCAGTGGAAAAACTGTTTTTT,CASSLPVEKLFF,TRBV7-9,NA,NA,TRBJ1-4
TGTGCCAGCAGTTTACCCATGGTACGCGGCCAAGCTTTCTTT,CASSLPMVRGQAFF,TRBV28,medium-sized,NA,TRBJ1-1
TGTGCCAGCAGGACAGGGTCTTATGAAAAACTGTTTTTT,CASRTGSYEKLFF,TRBV6-6,once,TRBD1,TRBJ1-4
TGTGCTAGTGGGGGCCTTACTAGCGGGGGGATGAATGAGCAGTTCTTC,CASGGLTSGGMNEQFF,TRBV12-5,NA,TRBD2,TRBJ2-1
TGTGCCAGCAGTTACTCGCTCGGGGGGTACGAGCAGTACTTC,CASSYSLGGYEQYF,TRBV6-7,NA,TRBD2,TRBJ2-7
TGTGCCAGCAGTTTGGGGCAGCTGAATGAAAAACTGTTTTTT,CASSLGQLNEKLFF,TRBV28,NA,NA,TRBJ1-4
TGTGCCAGCTCACCACAAGAGTTCGACACTGAAGCTTTCTTT,CASSPQEFDTEAFF,TRBV18,NA,NA,TRBJ1-1
TGTGCCAGCAGCTTATCAACTACGGATACGCAGTATTTT,CASSLSTTDTQYF,TRBV7-2,NA,NA,TRBJ2-3
TGTGCCAGCAGCTTAGTGGCGGGAGGGCCCTTAGAGACCCAGTACTTC,CASSLVAGGPLETQYF,TRBV7-2,NA,TRBD2,TRBJ2-5
TGCAGCGTGGGAGGGTTGGCCACTAATGAAAAACTGTTTTTT,CSVGGLATNEKLFF,TRBV29-1,once,NA,TRBJ1-4
TGCAGCGGAGGACAGAGTATGAACACTGAAGCTTTCTTT,CSGGQSMNTEAFF,TRBV29-1,medium-sized,NA,TRBJ1-1
TGTGCCAGCAGCTTCCTTACGCAGGGGTTCGGCTACGAGCAGTACTTC,CASSFLTQGFGYEQYF,TRBV5-6,NA,NA,TRBJ2-7
TGTGCCAGCAGCCCCTCGACTAGGCCAGATACGCAGTATTTT,CASSPSTRPDTQYF,TRBV5-4,NA,NA,TRBJ2-3
TGTGCCAGCAGCTTGGAGCGCGGACAGTCACCCCTCCACTTT,CASSLERGQSPLHF,TRBV5-4,NA,NA,TRBJ1-6
TGTGCCAGCAGTAAGATTAGGGGTCATCACCTTCTCATGAACACTGAAGCTTTCTTT,CASSKIRGHHLLMNTEAFF,TRBV27,NA,NA,TRBJ1-1
TGTGCCAGCAGCTTAAGCACTCGGTCAGGGCACTACGAGCAGTACTTC,CASSLSTRSGHYEQYF,TRBV11-1,NA,NA,TRBJ2-7
TGCGCCAGCAGCTCGGTAGCGGGGGCCTACAATGAGCAGTTCTTC,CASSSVAGAYNEQFF,TRBV5-1,NA,TRBD2,TRBJ2-1
TGTGCCAGCAGCGACAGACAGGACATGGGTGAAAAACTGTTTTTT,CASSDRQDMGEKLFF,TRBV9,NA,NA,TRBJ1-4